Sequencing of this T cell receptor beta chain was carried out in a study of T-cell reconstitution after alpha-beta-depleted transplantation in children. General study points: After transplant, at about two months, alpha-beta T cells were reportedly derived from several hundred expanded graft clones.

Germline V gene lookup returns CDR1 DFQATT and CDR2 SNEGSKA (reference sequence). V dropped 6 bases and J dropped 2; count of bases not matched to a gene: 7. This CDR3 has 13 amino acids. Preparation of the TCRbeta library used unique molecular identifiers. MiXCR, run by TCRdb on the PCR reads, gives a single entry per CDR3 protein. Of about 170,000 distinct CDR3 sequences listed, 11% are singletons. This clonotype showed up many times. What it binds is not known. The clonotype originates from a boy aged 2 to 9 with acute myeloid leukemia, due to receive a stem cell transplant. V is TRBV20-1 and J is TRBJ2-7, with 7 nucleotides matching TRBD1. This specimen consisted of PBMCs, obtained before TCRalphabeta/CD19-depleted stem cell transplant. The CDR3 region is CSAIGQGAYEQYF. CDR3 sequence (DNA): TGCAGTGCCATAGGCCAGGGGGCCTACGAGCAGTACTTC.